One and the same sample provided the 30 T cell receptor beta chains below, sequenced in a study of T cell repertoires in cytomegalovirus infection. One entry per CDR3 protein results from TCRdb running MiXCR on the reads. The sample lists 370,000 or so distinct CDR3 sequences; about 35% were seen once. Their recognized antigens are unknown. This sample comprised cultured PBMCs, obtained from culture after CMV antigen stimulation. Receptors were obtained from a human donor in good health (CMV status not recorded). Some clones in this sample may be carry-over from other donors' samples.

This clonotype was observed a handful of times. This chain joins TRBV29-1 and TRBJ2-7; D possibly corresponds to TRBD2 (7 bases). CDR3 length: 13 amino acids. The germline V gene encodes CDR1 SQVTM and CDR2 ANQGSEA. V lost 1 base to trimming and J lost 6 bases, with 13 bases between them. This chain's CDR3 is CSVEGGGVGEQYF. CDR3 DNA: TGCAGCGTTGAAGGCGGGGGCGTGGGCGAGCAGTACTTC.

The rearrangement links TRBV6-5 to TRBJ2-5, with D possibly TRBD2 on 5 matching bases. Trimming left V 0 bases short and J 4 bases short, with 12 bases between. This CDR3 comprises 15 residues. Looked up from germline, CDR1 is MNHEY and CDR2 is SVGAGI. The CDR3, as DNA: TGTGCCAGCAGTTACTCCGGCCACGGACTAGAGACCCAGTACTTC. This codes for CASSYSGHGLETQYF.

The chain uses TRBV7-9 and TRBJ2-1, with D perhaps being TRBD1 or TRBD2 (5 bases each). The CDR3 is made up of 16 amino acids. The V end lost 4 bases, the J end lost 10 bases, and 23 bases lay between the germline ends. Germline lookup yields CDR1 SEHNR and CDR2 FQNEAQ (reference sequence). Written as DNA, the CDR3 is TGTGCCAGCAGCTCCCCCCCGCGCGAGCGGAACAGGGAGCAGTTCTTC. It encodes CASSSPPRERNREQFF.

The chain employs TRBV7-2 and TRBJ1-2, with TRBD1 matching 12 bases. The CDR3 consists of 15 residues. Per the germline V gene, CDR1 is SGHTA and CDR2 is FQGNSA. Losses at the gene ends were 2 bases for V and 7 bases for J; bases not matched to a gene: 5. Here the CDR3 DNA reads TGTGCCAGCAGCTTAACGGGACAGGGGGCGGCTGGCTACACCTTC. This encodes CASSLTGQGAAGYTF.

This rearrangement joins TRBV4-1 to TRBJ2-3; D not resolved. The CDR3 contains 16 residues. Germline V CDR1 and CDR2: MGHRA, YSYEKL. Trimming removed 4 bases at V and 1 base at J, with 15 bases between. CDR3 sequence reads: CASSPFTALGTDTQYF. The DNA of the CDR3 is TGCGCCAGCAGCCCCTTCACGGCTCTTGGCACAGATACGCAGTATTTT.

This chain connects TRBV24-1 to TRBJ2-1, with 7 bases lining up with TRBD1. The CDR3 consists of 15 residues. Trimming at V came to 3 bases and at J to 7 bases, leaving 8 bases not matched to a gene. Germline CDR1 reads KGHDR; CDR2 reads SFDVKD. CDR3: CATSDERQGSNEQFF. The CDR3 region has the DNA TGTGCCACCAGTGATGAGAGACAGGGTTCTAATGAGCAGTTCTTC.

CDR3 bases: TGTGCCAGTAGTAGTGGGGAGACTTGGGGCAATCAGCCCCAGCATTTT. Translation: CASSSGETWGNQPQHF. V is TRBV19 and J is TRBJ1-5; D gene uncertain. The CDR3 runs 16 residues. From germline, CDR1 is LNHDA and CDR2 SQIVND (reference sequence). Between the trimmed V and J ends, which lost 4 bases and 2 bases, there was a span of 15 bases. Looking up the rest from reference TRBV19 and TRBJ1-5 gives the full variable domain: DGGITQSPKYLFRKEGQNVTLSCEQNLNHDAMYWYRQDPGQGLRLIYYSQIVNDFQKGDIAEGYSVSREKKESFPLTVTSAQKNPTAFYLCASSSGETWGNQPQHFGDGTRLSIL.

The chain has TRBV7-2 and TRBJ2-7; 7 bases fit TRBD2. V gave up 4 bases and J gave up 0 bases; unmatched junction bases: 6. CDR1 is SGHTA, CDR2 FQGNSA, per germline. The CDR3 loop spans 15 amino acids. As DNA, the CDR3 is TGTGCCAGCAGCTCATCAGCGGGAACCTCCTACGAGCAGTACTTC. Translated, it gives CASSSSAGTSYEQYF.

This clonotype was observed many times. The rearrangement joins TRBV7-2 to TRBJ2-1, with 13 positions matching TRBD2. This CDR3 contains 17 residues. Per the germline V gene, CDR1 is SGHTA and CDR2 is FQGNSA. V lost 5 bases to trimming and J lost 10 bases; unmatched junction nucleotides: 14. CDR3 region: CASSTPLGLAGAGEQFF. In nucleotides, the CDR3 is TGTGCCAGCAGCACCCCCCTCGGACTAGCGGGAGCCGGGGAGCAGTTCTTC. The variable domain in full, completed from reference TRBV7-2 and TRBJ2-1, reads GAGVSQSPSNKVTEKGKDVELRCDPISGHTALYWYRQSLGQGLEFLIYFQGNSAPDKSGLPSDRFSAERTGGSVSTLTIQRTQQEDSAVYLCASSTPLGLAGAGEQFFGPGTRLTVL.

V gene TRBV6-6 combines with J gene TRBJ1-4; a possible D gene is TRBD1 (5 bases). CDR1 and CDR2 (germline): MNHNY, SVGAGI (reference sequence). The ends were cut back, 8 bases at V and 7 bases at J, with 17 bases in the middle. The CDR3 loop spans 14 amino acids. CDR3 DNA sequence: TGTGCCAGCGAAACTTCTGGCGGGGGTGAAAAACTGTTTTTT. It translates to CASETSGGGEKLFF.

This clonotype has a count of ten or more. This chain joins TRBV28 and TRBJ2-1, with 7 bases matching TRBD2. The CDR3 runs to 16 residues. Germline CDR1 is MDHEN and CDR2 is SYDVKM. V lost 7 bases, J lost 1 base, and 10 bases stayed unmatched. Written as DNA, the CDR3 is TGTGCCAGCATCTCCAGCGGGGCTGGGTCCTACAATGAGCAGTTCTTC. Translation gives CASISSGAGSYNEQFF. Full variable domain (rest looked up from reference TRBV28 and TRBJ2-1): DVKVTQSSRYLVKRTGEKVFLECVQDMDHENMFWYRQDPGLGLRLIYFSYDVKMKEKGDIPEGYSVSREKKERFSLILESASTNQTSMYLCASISSGAGSYNEQFFGPGTRLTVL.

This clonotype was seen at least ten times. CDR3 in amino acids: CASSTEQKNTYSNQPQHF. CDR3 sequence (DNA): TGTGCCAGCAGCACTGAACAGAAAAACACGTATAGCAATCAGCCCCAGCATTTT. The gene calls are TRBV7-8 and TRBJ1-5, with D unclear. CDR3 length equals 18 residues. V lost 5 bases and J 0 bases, leaving 20 bases between the germline ends. The germline V gene has CDR1 SGHVS and CDR2 FQNEAQ.

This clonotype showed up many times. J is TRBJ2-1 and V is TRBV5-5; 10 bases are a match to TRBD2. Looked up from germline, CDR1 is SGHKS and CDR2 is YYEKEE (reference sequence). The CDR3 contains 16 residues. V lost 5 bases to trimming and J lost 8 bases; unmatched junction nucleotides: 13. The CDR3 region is CASSGIPSGSRDEQFF. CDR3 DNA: TGTGCCAGCAGTGGTATCCCTAGCGGGAGCAGGGATGAGCAGTTCTTC.

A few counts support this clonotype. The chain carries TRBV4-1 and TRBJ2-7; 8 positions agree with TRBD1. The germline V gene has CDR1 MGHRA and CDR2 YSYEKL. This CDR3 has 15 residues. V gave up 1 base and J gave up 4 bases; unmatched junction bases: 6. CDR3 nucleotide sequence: TGCGCCAGCAGCCAAGTGGCAGGGGGCCGGTACGAGCAGTACGTC. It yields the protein CASSQVAGGRYEQYV.

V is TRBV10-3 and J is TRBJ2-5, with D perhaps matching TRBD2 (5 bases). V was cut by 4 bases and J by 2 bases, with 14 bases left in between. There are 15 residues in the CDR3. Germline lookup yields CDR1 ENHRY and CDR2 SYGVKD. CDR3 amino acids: CAISGSSRPQETQYF. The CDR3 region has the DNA TGTGCCATCAGTGGATCTAGCCGACCACAAGAGACCCAGTACTTC.

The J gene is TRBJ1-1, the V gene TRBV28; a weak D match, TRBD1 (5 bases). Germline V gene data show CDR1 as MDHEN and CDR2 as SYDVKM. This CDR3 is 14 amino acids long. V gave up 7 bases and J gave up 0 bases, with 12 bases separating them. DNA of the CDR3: TGTGCCAGCAAGACAGACATCATGAACACTGAAGCTTTCTTT. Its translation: CASKTDIMNTEAFF.

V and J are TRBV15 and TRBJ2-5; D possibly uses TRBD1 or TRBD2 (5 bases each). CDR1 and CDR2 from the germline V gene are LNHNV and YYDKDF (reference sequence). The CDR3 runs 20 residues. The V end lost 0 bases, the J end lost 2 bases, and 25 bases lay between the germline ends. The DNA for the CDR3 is TGTGCCACCAGCAGAGATTATATGGGGCTAGGAGCCTCGGGACAAGAGACCCAGTACTTC. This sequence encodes CATSRDYMGLGASGQETQYF.

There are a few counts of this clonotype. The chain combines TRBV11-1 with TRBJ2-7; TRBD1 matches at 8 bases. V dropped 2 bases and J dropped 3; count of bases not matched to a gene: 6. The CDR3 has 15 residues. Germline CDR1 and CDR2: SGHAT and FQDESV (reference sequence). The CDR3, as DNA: TGTGCCAGCAGCTTACGCGATACAGGGGGCTACGAGCAGTACTTC. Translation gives CASSLRDTGGYEQYF.

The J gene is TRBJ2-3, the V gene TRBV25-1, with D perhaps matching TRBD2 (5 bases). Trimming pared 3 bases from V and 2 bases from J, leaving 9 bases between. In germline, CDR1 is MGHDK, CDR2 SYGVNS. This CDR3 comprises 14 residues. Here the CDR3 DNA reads TGTGCCAGCAGTGACCCGGGAACCACAGATACGCAGTATTTT. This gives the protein CASSDPGTTDTQYF. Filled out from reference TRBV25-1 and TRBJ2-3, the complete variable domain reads EADIYQTPRYLVIGTGKKITLECSQTMGHDKMYWYQQDPGMELHLIHYSYGVNSTEKGDLSSESTVSRIRTEHFPLTLESARPSHTSQYLCASSDPGTTDTQYFGPGTRLTVL.

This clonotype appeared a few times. The CDR3 DNA is TGTGCCAGTAGTGGTGACAGGGGGATAAGGACTGAAGCTTTCTTT. Translation gives CASSGDRGIRTEAFF. The chain links TRBV19 to TRBJ1-1; 9 bases align to TRBD1. CDR1 LNHDA and CDR2 SQIVND come from the germline V gene (reference sequence). This CDR3 is 15 amino acids long. J was trimmed by 5 bases and V by 5 bases; bases with no gene match: 9. Full variable domain (missing parts from reference TRBV19 and TRBJ1-1): DGGITQSPKYLFRKEGQNVTLSCEQNLNHDAMYWYRQDPGQGLRLIYYSQIVNDFQKGDIAEGYSVSREKKESFPLTVTSAQKNPTAFYLCASSGDRGIRTEAFFGQGTRLTVV.

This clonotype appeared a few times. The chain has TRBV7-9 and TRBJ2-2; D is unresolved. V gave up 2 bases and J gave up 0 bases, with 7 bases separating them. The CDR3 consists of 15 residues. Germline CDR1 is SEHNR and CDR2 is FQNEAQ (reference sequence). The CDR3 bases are TGTGCCAGCAGCTTAAGCGCCGCGAACACCGGGGAGCTGTTTTTT. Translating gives CASSLSAANTGELFF.

This CDR3 is CSAVPSGSYEQYF. The CDR3 coding sequence is TGCAGTGCCGTCCCAAGCGGGAGTTACGAGCAGTACTTC. The V gene is TRBV20-1, the J gene TRBJ2-7; 8 positions match TRBD2. The CDR3 is 13 residues long. The ends lost 6 bases at V and 4 bases at J; junction bases unmatched: 8. In germline, CDR1 is DFQATT, CDR2 SNEGSKA (reference sequence).

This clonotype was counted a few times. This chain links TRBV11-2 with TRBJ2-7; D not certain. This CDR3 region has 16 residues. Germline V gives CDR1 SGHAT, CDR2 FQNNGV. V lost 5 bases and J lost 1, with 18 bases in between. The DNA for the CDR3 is TGTGCCAGCAGCCGTAGGGCAGGCGCACCTTCCTACGAGCAGTACGTC. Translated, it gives CASSRRAGAPSYEQYV.

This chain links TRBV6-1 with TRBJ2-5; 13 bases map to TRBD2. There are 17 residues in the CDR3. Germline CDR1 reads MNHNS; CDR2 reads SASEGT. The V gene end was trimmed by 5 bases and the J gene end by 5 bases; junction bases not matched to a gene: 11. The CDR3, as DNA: TGTGCCAGCAGTCCACGGACTAGCGGGAGCCTCGGGGAGACCCAGTACTTC. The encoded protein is CASSPRTSGSLGETQYF.

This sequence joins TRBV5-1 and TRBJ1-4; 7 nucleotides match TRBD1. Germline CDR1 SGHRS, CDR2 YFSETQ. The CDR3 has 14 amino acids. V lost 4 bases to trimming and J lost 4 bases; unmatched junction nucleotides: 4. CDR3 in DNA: TGCGCCAGCAGCGATACAGGGGATAATGAAAAACTGTTTTTT. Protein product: CASSDTGDNEKLFF.

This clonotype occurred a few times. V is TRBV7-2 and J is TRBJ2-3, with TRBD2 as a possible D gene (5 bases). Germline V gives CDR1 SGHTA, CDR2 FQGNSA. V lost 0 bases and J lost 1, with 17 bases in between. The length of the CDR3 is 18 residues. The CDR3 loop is CASSLAGRLGVGTDTQYF. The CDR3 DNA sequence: TGTGCCAGCAGCTTAGCAGGTCGACTCGGGGTCGGCACAGATACGCAGTATTTT.

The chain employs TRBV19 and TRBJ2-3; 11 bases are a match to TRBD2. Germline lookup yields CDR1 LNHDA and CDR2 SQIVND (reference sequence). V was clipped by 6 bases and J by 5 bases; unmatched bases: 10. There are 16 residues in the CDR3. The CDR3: CASSPRGLAAVDTQYF. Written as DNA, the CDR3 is TGTGCCAGTAGCCCGAGGGGACTAGCGGCGGTAGATACGCAGTATTTT. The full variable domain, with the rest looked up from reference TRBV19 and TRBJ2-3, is DGGITQSPKYLFRKEGQNVTLSCEQNLNHDAMYWYRQDPGQGLRLIYYSQIVNDFQKGDIAEGYSVSREKKESFPLTVTSAQKNPTAFYLCASSPRGLAAVDTQYFGPGTRLTVL.

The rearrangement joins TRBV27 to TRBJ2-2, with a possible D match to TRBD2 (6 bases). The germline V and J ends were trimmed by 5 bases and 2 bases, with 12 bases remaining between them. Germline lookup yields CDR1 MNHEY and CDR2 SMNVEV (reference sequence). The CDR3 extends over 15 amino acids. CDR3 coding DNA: TGTGCCAGCAGTCCGACTAGTAGAAACACCGGGGAGCTGTTTTTT. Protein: CASSPTSRNTGELFF.

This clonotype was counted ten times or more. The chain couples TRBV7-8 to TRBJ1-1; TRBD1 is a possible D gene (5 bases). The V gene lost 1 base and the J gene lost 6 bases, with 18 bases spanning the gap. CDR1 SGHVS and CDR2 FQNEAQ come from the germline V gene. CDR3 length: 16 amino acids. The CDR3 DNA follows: TGTGCCAGCAGCTTAGTCTCCGGGACTCAGGGCGCTGAAGCTTTCTTT. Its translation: CASSLVSGTQGAEAFF.

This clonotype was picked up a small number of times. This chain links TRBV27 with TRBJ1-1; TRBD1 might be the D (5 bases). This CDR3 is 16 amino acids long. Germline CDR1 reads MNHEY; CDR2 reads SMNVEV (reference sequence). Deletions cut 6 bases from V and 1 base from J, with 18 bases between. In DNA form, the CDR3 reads TGTGCCAGCAGCCTCGGGGCAGGGAGAGGGAACACTGAAGCTTTCTTT. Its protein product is CASSLGAGRGNTEAFF.